The 10 T cell receptor beta chains below come from one sample, sequenced in a study of neoadjuvant nivolumab and ipilimumab in lung cancer. TCRdb's table, derived via immunoSEQ multiplex PCR, lists solely in-frame clones and lacks some. The table includes 24,000 or so clones, approximately 84% detected once. Sequenced here: peripheral blood, sampled before neoadjuvant nivolumab, alone or with ipilimumab. The receptors come from an adult with non-small cell lung cancer.

This clone appeared a single time. The rearrangement uses TRBV25-1 and TRBJ1-3, with 7 bases fitting TRBD1. The germline V gene has CDR1 MGHDK and CDR2 SYGVNS. Germline trimming cut 2 bases from V and 5 bases from J; bases unmatched to any gene: 9. The CDR3 is 16 amino acids. The CDR3 DNA is TGTGCCAGCAGTGAACTCCCAGGGGGTGGCCGAAACACCATATATTTT. It encodes CASSELPGGGRNTIYF.

The J gene is TRBJ1-1, the V gene TRBV6-5; 8 bases match TRBD1. V lost 4 bases, J lost 1 base, and 2 bases stayed unmatched. This CDR3 has 14 residues. Germline assignment: CDR1 MNHEY and CDR2 SVGAGI. The CDR3 DNA sequence: TGTGCCAGCAGTTGGGGACAGGCGAACACTGAAGCTTTCTTT. Residues: CASSWGQANTEAFF.

The chain recombines TRBV5-5 with TRBJ2-6; D not certain. CDR1 and CDR2 from the germline V gene are SGHKS and YYEKEE (reference sequence). The CDR3 is made up of 16 amino acids. Trimming pared 1 base from V and 0 bases from J, leaving 8 bases between. The CDR3 DNA follows: TGTGCCAGCAGCTTGAGCAGCATCTCTGGGGCCAACGTCCTGACTTTC. Its translation: CASSLSSISGANVLTF. The variable domain in full, completed from reference TRBV5-5 and TRBJ2-6, reads DAGVTQSPTHLIKTRGQQVTLRCSPISGHKSVSWYQQVLGQGPQFIFQYYEKEERGRGNFPDRFSARQFPNYSSELNVNALLLGDSALYLCASSLSSISGANVLTFGAGSRLTVL.

The rearrangement uses TRBV11-3 and TRBJ2-1, with TRBD2 matching over 8 bases. The CDR3 is 15 amino acids. V lost 5 bases, J lost 3 bases, and 6 bases stayed unmatched. Germline V CDR1 and CDR2: SGHNT, YENEEA. The CDR3 region is CASSPGGAGYNEQFF. CDR3 coding DNA: TGTGCCAGCAGCCCCGGGGGGGCCGGCTACAATGAGCAGTTCTTC.

This sequence joins TRBV6-1 and TRBJ2-5, with 8 bases matching TRBD1. Germline CDR1 reads MNHNS; CDR2 reads SASEGT. CDR3 length: 14 amino acids. V dropped 2 bases and J dropped 2; count of bases not matched to a gene: 1. The DNA of the CDR3 is TGTGCCAGCAGTGAAACAGGGGGGCAAGAGACCCAGTACTTC. Amino acids: CASSETGGQETQYF.

This clone came up a few times. The V gene is TRBV6-5, the J gene TRBJ2-1, with D unclear. This CDR3 is 14 amino acids long. Germline V lookup: CDR1 MNHEY, CDR2 SVGAGI. The V gene lost 6 bases and the J gene lost 2 bases, with 11 bases spanning the gap. The CDR3 spells CASSPRRAYNEQFF. Here the CDR3 DNA reads TGTGCCAGCAGCCCTCGACGGGCCTACAATGAGCAGTTCTTC.

J is TRBJ1-2 and V is TRBV2; 7 positions agree with TRBD1. The V and J ends lost 5 bases and 5 bases, in that order; junction bases with no gene match: 8. The germline gives CDR1 SNHLY, CDR2 FYNNEI. The CDR3 contains 14 residues. CDR3 in DNA: TGTGCCAGCAGTCAAACAGGGGAGGGATATGGCTACACCTTC. It translates to CASSQTGEGYGYTF.

The J gene is TRBJ2-1, the V gene TRBV6-6; D is perhaps TRBD1 (6 bases). The CDR3 runs to 14 residues. V was clipped by 5 bases and J by 7 bases, with 15 bases between them. Germline values: CDR1 MNHNY, CDR2 SVGAGI (reference sequence). CDR3 sequence reads: CASSGTDSANEQFF. CDR3 in DNA: TGTGCCAGCAGTGGAACGGACAGCGCGAATGAGCAGTTCTTC.

V gene TRBV2 combines with J gene TRBJ2-7, with D unresolved. This CDR3 is 15 amino acids long. Trimming pared 2 bases from V and 5 bases from J, leaving 16 bases between. CDR1 SNHLY and CDR2 FYNNEI come from the germline V gene. CDR3 sequence (DNA): TGTGCCAGCAGTGAACCTCTAGAGGTGAGGAACGAGCAGTACTTC. Translating gives CASSEPLEVRNEQYF.

The CDR3 DNA is TGCGCCAGCAGCCAGAGACAGGGGGCGAACACTGAAGCTTTCTTT. Translated: CASSQRQGANTEAFF. V usage is TRBV5-1 and J usage is TRBJ1-1; 10 nucleotides align to TRBD1. Trimming removed 4 bases from V and 1 base from J; junction bases left unmatched: 4. Germline-derived CDR1 and CDR2 are SGHRS and YFSETQ. The CDR3 length is 15 residues.